This T cell receptor (beta chain) emerged from a study of Ad26.COV2.S vaccination and SARS-CoV-2 variants (dated by TCRdb to 2020 to 2022). A note on the overall study: The specificity and breadth of SARS-CoV-2-reactive T cell receptors after Ad26.COV2.S vaccination were assessed by TCRbeta repertoire sequencing. The TCR-sequenced set comprised approximately 30 samples: around 20 Ad26.COV2.S vaccine recipients, 5 placebo recipients and 8 SARS-CoV-2 convalescent individuals.

According to the study, the label for this sample's time point signals: individuals recovered from natural SARS-CoV-2 infection. As for this clone: What antigen it recognizes has not been identified. No base-level quality is on record; no much larger clone is a single base apart.

The V and J ends are trimmed by 1 base and 6 bases, leaving 10 bases between them. The CDR3 runs 14 residues from the cysteine to the phenylalanine. The sequence is cut down to CDR3 DNA, 42 bases in frame from base 1. Sequences MNHEY (CDR1) and SMNVEV (CDR2) are obtained from the germline V gene (reference sequence). The immunoSEQ Assay was the method used to sequence TCRbeta CDR3 regions. After extraction, genomic DNA underwent amplification by bias-controlled multiplex PCR, followed by high-throughput sequencing. Per the authors' processing: To quantify the absolute abundance of each unique TCRbeta CDR3 region, sequences were collapsed and filtered. Usable DNA was measured by amplifying reference genes present in all nucleated cells, and TCRbeta template counts were normalized to that usable DNA to estimate T cell fraction. Repertoire TCRs were annotated as SARS-CoV-2-specific when V gene, CDR3 amino acid sequence and J gene were exactly matched to a known reactive TCR set. The reference SARS-CoV-2 TCR set came from MIRA and was filtered for enrichment in COVID-19-positive ImmuneCODE repertoires, removing public or cross-reactive TCRs. Drawing on the MIRA antigens, annotated TCRs were analysed further at the level of specific ORF or position within ORF. Breadth was defined as the number of annotated unique rearrangements divided by the total number of unique productive rearrangements, and depth was defined as the summed frequency of the annotated unique rearrangements. Two-sided Wilcoxon rank-sum tests were applied when comparing TCR breadth between groups. The table comes from immuneACCESS by way of TCRdb, which keeps in-frame sequences with V and J called. Part of the clones is missing from these tables; in studies checked, under half for an unresolved V gene and the rest for unknown reasons. D and trimming were read from the DNA, whereas the V and J calls and clone size are those reported in that table. Here the sample has about 180,000 clones; 70% to 90% occur a single time. Under 7.5% of the sample is taken by the ten largest.

Broader findings and caveats from the paper: Vaccine and placebo recipients had comparable non-spike TCR breadth, which fits with the vaccine containing only spike. Ad26.COV2.S recipients had higher spike-specific TCR breadth than placebo recipients (P = 0.0014). After vaccination, substantial breadth of spike-specific CD8+ and CD4+ T cell responses was reported. The authors noted that total T cell responses may have been underestimated by the TCR breadth and depth analyses.

The chain is made from TRBV27 and TRBJ1-5, and the D gene may be TRBD1, 5 bases matching. The material sequenced was peripheral blood, taken after recovery from COVID-19. The sequence derives from a human donor who had recovered from COVID-19. The nucleotides read TGTGCCAGCAGTTTATTGGGGGTGGGTCAGCCCCAGCATTTT. This sequence encodes CASSLLGVGQPQHF.